The clone carrying this T cell receptor beta chain came up many times. Its cognate antigen is unknown. TCRdb recomputed calls from the reads with MiXCR, one row per CDR3 protein. The sample consists of 630,000 or so distinct CDR3 sequences, 20% to 25% of them appearing once. The sample comes from a study of T cell repertoires in cytomegalovirus infection. In the study overall: Matching HLA type, along with CMV infection, was indicated by public TCR beta signatures.

Germline assignment: CDR1 MNHNY and CDR2 SVGAGI (reference sequence). This CDR3 region has 12 residues. Trimming left V 0 bases short and J 15 bases short, with 11 bases between. Study-wide results and caveats: What dominated the ex vivo response were HLA-C-restricted CMV-specific TCR beta clonotypes. The study identified carriers of CMV plus the relevant HLA from cumulative public TCR beta family frequency.

The rearrangement uses TRBV6-6 and TRBJ1-4; D ambiguous. This clonotype was sampled from a human donor in good health (CMV status not recorded). Some clones in this sample may be carry-over from other donors' samples. The specimen was CD8+ T cells from PBMCs. CDR3 in amino acids: CASSYSARVVFF. The DNA of the CDR3 is TGTGCCAGCAGTTACTCCGCAAGGGTGGTGTTTTTT.